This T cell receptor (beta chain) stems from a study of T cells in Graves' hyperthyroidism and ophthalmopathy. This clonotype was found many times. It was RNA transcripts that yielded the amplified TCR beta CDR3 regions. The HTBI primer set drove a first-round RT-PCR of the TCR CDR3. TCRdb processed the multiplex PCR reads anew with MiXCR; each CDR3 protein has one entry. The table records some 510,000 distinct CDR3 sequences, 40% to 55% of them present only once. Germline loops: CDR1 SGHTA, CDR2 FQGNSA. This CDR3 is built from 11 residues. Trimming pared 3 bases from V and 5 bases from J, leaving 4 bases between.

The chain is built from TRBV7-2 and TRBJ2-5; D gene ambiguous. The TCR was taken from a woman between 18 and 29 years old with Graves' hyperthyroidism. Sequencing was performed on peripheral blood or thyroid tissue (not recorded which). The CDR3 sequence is CASSLWETQYF. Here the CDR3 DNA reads TGTGCCAGCAGCTTGTGGGAGACCCAGTACTTC.